A selection of T cell receptor beta chains follows, all from one sample in a study of cytomegalovirus exposure and HLA in healthy donors. Using immunoSEQ multiplex PCR, the repertoire was profiled, and TCRdb retains in-frame clones only, with some absent. The table shows 100,000 to 150,000 clones, with around 77% occurring only once. Material: PBMCs. The receptor set was obtained from a woman aged 55-70 years in good health and CMV-seronegative. Each CDR3 is given with its conserved first and last residue. Fields, in order: D gene, CDR3 length, clone size, J gene, V gene, CDR3 protein, CDR3 DNA. The D gene is left open where the match is weak. Some rows mark clone size as missing; the rest say once, few, many or name a class of expanded clone.

D gene: TRBD1; CDR3 length: 14; clone size: -; J gene: TRBJ2-5; V gene: TRBV5-4; CDR3 protein: CASSVGTAQETQYF; CDR3 DNA: TGTGCCAGCAGCGTTGGGACAGCCCAAGAGACCCAGTACTTC
D gene: TRBD2; CDR3 length: 14; clone size: -; J gene: TRBJ2-5; V gene: TRBV2; CDR3 protein: CASMNGGATQTQYF; CDR3 DNA: TGTGCCAGCATGAACGGGGGGGCAACGCAGACCCAGTACTTC
D gene: TRBD1; CDR3 length: 15; clone size: -; J gene: TRBJ1-3; V gene: TRBV29-1; CDR3 protein: CSVETGGISGNTIYF; CDR3 DNA: TGCAGCGTTGAGACAGGGGGCATAAGTGGAAACACCATATATTTT
D gene: TRBD1; CDR3 length: 15; clone size: once; J gene: TRBJ1-1; V gene: TRBV7-9; CDR3 protein: CASSPRQGLNTEAFF; CDR3 DNA: TGTGCCAGCAGCCCGCGACAGGGGCTGAACACTGAAGCTTTCTTT
D gene: TRBD1; CDR3 length: 13; clone size: -; J gene: TRBJ1-2; V gene: TRBV25-1; CDR3 protein: CASSEGQGYGYTF; CDR3 DNA: TGTGCCAGCAGTGAAGGACAGGGCTATGGCTACACCTTC
D gene: TRBD1; CDR3 length: 17; clone size: once; J gene: TRBJ1-5; V gene: TRBV2; CDR3 protein: CASSRTGSGYSNQPQHF; CDR3 DNA: TGTGCCAGCAGTCGGACAGGGAGTGGGTATAGCAATCAGCCCCAGCATTTT
D gene: TRBD2; CDR3 length: 18; clone size: -; J gene: TRBJ2-1; V gene: TRBV18; CDR3 protein: CASSPLLAGVLMVNEQFF; CDR3 DNA: TGTGCCAGCTCACCACTCCTAGCGGGAGTTTTAATGGTGAATGAGCAGTTCTTC
D gene: -; CDR3 length: 13; clone size: -; J gene: TRBJ2-7; V gene: TRBV28; CDR3 protein: CATAGSPPGEQYF; CDR3 DNA: TGTGCCACCGCGGGTAGCCCTCCGGGCGAGCAGTACTTC
D gene: TRBD1; CDR3 length: 22; clone size: -; J gene: TRBJ1-5; V gene: TRBV28; CDR3 protein: CASDPLSEGTGKEVVSGQPQHF; CDR3 DNA: TGTGCCAGCGACCCCCTCTCTGAAGGGACAGGGAAGGAAGTAGTCTCTGGTCAGCCCCAGCATTTT
D gene: -; CDR3 length: 13; clone size: -; J gene: TRBJ1-1; V gene: TRBV5-1; CDR3 protein: CASGGGGNTEAFF; CDR3 DNA: TGCGCCAGCGGCGGCGGGGGGAATACTGAAGCTTTCTTT
D gene: -; CDR3 length: 13; clone size: -; J gene: TRBJ1-4; V gene: TRBV28; CDR3 protein: CAISSDRDEKLFF; CDR3 DNA: TGTGCCATCTCTTCCGACCGGGATGAAAAACTGTTTTTT
D gene: -; CDR3 length: 14; clone size: -; J gene: TRBJ1-1; V gene: TRBV7-9; CDR3 protein: CASSSSGGGTEAFF; CDR3 DNA: TGTGCCAGCAGCTCCAGTGGGGGGGGCACTGAAGCTTTCTTT
D gene: -; CDR3 length: 14; clone size: few; J gene: TRBJ1-4; V gene: TRBV7-8; CDR3 protein: CASSSDSVNEKLFF; CDR3 DNA: TGTGCCAGCAGCTCGGACAGTGTCAATGAAAAACTGTTTTTT
D gene: -; CDR3 length: 12; clone size: -; J gene: TRBJ1-1; V gene: TRBV11-2; CDR3 protein: CASSAQPTEAFF; CDR3 DNA: TGTGCCAGCAGCGCACAGCCGACTGAAGCTTTCTTT
D gene: TRBD1; CDR3 length: 15; clone size: few; J gene: TRBJ1-2; V gene: TRBV28; CDR3 protein: CASSTLTGGGYGYTF; CDR3 DNA: TGTGCCAGCAGTACCTTGACAGGGGGCGGCTATGGCTACACCTTC
D gene: -; CDR3 length: 15; clone size: once; J gene: TRBJ1-1; V gene: TRBV18; CDR3 protein: CASSPMGPLNTEAFF; CDR3 DNA: TGTGCCAGCTCACCGATGGGGCCCCTGAACACTGAAGCTTTCTTT
D gene: -; CDR3 length: 12; clone size: -; J gene: TRBJ1-2; V gene: TRBV30; CDR3 protein: CAWSVDSYGYTF; CDR3 DNA: TGTGCCTGGAGTGTAGACAGCTATGGCTACACCTTC
D gene: -; CDR3 length: 14; clone size: -; J gene: TRBJ1-2; V gene: TRBV7-6; CDR3 protein: CASGPTGANYGYTF; CDR3 DNA: TGTGCCAGCGGCCCGACGGGAGCTAACTATGGCTACACCTTC
D gene: TRBD2; CDR3 length: 16; clone size: few; J gene: TRBJ2-1; V gene: TRBV6-4; CDR3 protein: CASSPGLAGAANEQFF; CDR3 DNA: TGTGCCAGCAGTCCGGGACTAGCGGGAGCGGCCAATGAGCAGTTCTTC
D gene: -; CDR3 length: 17; clone size: -; J gene: TRBJ2-1; V gene: TRBV9; CDR3 protein: CASSVGGGNRGIVEQFF; CDR3 DNA: TGTGCCAGCAGCGTAGGAGGAGGGAACCGGGGGATTGTTGAGCAGTTCTTC
D gene: -; CDR3 length: 16; clone size: -; J gene: TRBJ2-7; V gene: TRBV4-1; CDR3 protein: CASSQDSQFPTYEQYF; CDR3 DNA: TGCGCCAGCAGCCAAGATTCCCAATTCCCTACCTACGAGCAGTACTTC
D gene: -; CDR3 length: 13; clone size: -; J gene: TRBJ1-2; V gene: TRBV7-2; CDR3 protein: CASSSYLNYGYTF; CDR3 DNA: TGTGCCAGCAGCTCTTATCTTAACTATGGCTACACCTTC
D gene: TRBD1; CDR3 length: 18; clone size: -; J gene: TRBJ1-4; V gene: TRBV4-2; CDR3 protein: CASSQEAGQGWRSEKLFF; CDR3 DNA: TGTGCCAGCAGCCAAGAAGCGGGACAGGGGTGGCGAAGTGAAAAACTGTTTTTT
D gene: TRBD2; CDR3 length: 14; clone size: -; J gene: TRBJ2-5; V gene: TRBV7-8; CDR3 protein: CASSPSGVFETQYF; CDR3 DNA: TGTGCCAGCAGCCCAAGCGGGGTGTTCGAGACCCAGTACTTC
D gene: -; CDR3 length: 15; clone size: -; J gene: TRBJ1-1; V gene: TRBV19; CDR3 protein: CASSIWTAQPTEAFF; CDR3 DNA: TGTGCCAGTAGTATTTGGACAGCACAACCTACGGAAGCTTTCTTT
D gene: TRBD2; CDR3 length: 15; clone size: -; J gene: TRBJ2-7; V gene: TRBV7-2; CDR3 protein: CASSWGLAGVYEQYF; CDR3 DNA: TGTGCCAGCAGCTGGGGACTAGCGGGGGTATACGAGCAGTACTTC
D gene: -; CDR3 length: 16; clone size: few; J gene: TRBJ2-3; V gene: TRBV10-3; CDR3 protein: CAISDGSERSTDTQYF; CDR3 DNA: TGTGCCATCAGTGATGGGTCGGAGCGGAGCACAGATACGCAGTATTTT
D gene: -; CDR3 length: 12; clone size: -; J gene: TRBJ1-2; V gene: TRBV7-9; CDR3 protein: CASSPGVYGYTF; CDR3 DNA: TGTGCCAGCAGTCCGGGGGTTTATGGCTACACCTTC
D gene: -; CDR3 length: 16; clone size: -; J gene: TRBJ1-3; V gene: TRBV6-5; CDR3 protein: CASSYGGGKAGNTIYF; CDR3 DNA: TGTGCCAGCAGTTACGGGGGAGGGAAGGCTGGAAACACCATATATTTT
D gene: -; CDR3 length: 11; clone size: once; J gene: TRBJ2-4; V gene: TRBV7-9; CDR3 protein: CATPPVLVQYF; CDR3 DNA: TGTGCCACCCCCCCGGTATTGGTTCAGTACTTC
D gene: -; CDR3 length: 15; clone size: -; J gene: TRBJ2-1; V gene: TRBV28; CDR3 protein: CASTPRRSPTNEQFF; CDR3 DNA: TGTGCCAGCACCCCGAGGAGGAGCCCGACCAATGAGCAGTTCTTC
D gene: -; CDR3 length: 15; clone size: -; J gene: TRBJ2-7; V gene: TRBV6-5; CDR3 protein: CASSYSAKSSYEQYF; CDR3 DNA: TGTGCCAGCAGTTACTCAGCCAAAAGCTCCTACGAGCAGTACTTC
D gene: TRBD1; CDR3 length: 15; clone size: -; J gene: TRBJ1-5; V gene: TRBV5-1; CDR3 protein: CASSSGTGYNQPQHF; CDR3 DNA: TGCGCCAGCAGCTCCGGGACAGGCTACAATCAGCCCCAGCATTTT
D gene: -; CDR3 length: 12; clone size: -; J gene: TRBJ1-4; V gene: TRBV7-9; CDR3 protein: CASSFGNEKLFF; CDR3 DNA: TGTGCCAGCAGCTTCGGTAATGAAAAACTGTTTTTT
D gene: TRBD2; CDR3 length: 16; clone size: -; J gene: TRBJ2-1; V gene: TRBV7-2; CDR3 protein: CASSLMAGGRVNEQFF; CDR3 DNA: TGTGCCAGCAGCTTAATGGCGGGGGGCAGGGTCAATGAGCAGTTCTTC
D gene: TRBD1; CDR3 length: 14; clone size: -; J gene: TRBJ1-5; V gene: TRBV28; CDR3 protein: CASSTDRADGPQHF; CDR3 DNA: TGTGCCAGCAGCACGGACAGGGCCGATGGGCCCCAGCATTTT
D gene: TRBD2; CDR3 length: 13; clone size: -; J gene: TRBJ2-1; V gene: TRBV28; CDR3 protein: CASSLGTKFEQFF; CDR3 DNA: TGTGCCAGCAGTTTAGGGACTAAGTTTGAGCAGTTCTTC
D gene: TRBD2; CDR3 length: 17; clone size: -; J gene: TRBJ2-1; V gene: TRBV5-1; CDR3 protein: CASSLATSGTYYNEQFF; CDR3 DNA: TGCGCCAGCAGCTTGGCGACTAGCGGGACCTACTACAATGAGCAGTTCTTC
D gene: TRBD1; CDR3 length: 14; clone size: -; J gene: TRBJ2-7; V gene: TRBV5-6; CDR3 protein: CASSFGQAGYEQYF; CDR3 DNA: TGTGCCAGCAGCTTCGGACAGGCAGGCTACGAGCAGTACTTC
D gene: -; CDR3 length: 11; clone size: -; J gene: TRBJ1-1; V gene: TRBV20-1; CDR3 protein: CSAPKRPEAFF; CDR3 DNA: TGCAGTGCTCCTAAGAGGCCTGAAGCTTTCTTT
D gene: TRBD1; CDR3 length: 15; clone size: -; J gene: TRBJ2-4; V gene: TRBV5-4; CDR3 protein: CASSLTTGAENIQYF; CDR3 DNA: TGTGCCAGCAGCTTGACGACAGGGGCGGAAAACATTCAGTACTTC
D gene: -; CDR3 length: 17; clone size: -; J gene: TRBJ2-7; V gene: TRBV27; CDR3 protein: CASSLNRDRVGPYEQYF; CDR3 DNA: TGTGCCAGCAGCCTCAACAGGGATAGGGTTGGTCCTTACGAGCAGTACTTC